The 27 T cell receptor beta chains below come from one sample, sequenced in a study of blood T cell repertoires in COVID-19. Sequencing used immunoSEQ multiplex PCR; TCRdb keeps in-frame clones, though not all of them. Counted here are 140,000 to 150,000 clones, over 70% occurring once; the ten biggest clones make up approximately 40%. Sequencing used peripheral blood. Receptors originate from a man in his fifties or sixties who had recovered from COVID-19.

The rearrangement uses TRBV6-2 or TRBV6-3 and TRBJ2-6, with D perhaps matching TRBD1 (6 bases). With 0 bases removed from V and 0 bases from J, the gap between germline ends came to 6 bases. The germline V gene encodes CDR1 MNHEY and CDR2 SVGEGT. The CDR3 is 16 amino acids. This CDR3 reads CASSYSGGSGANVLTF. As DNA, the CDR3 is TGTGCCAGCAGTTACTCAGGGGGCTCTGGGGCCAACGTCCTGACTTTC.

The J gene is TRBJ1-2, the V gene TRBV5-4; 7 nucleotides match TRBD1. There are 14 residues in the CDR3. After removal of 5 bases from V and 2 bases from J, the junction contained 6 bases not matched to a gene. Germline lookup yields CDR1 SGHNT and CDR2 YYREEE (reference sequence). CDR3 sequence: CASSLQGSNYGYTF. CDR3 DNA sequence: TGTGCCAGCAGTCTACAGGGGTCCAACTATGGCTACACCTTC.

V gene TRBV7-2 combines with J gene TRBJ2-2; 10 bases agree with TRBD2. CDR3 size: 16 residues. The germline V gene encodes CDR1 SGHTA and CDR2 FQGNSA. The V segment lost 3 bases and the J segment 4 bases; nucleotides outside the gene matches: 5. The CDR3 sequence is CASSFGLAEVTGELFF. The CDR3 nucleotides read TGTGCCAGCAGCTTCGGACTAGCGGAGGTCACCGGGGAGCTGTTTTTT.

This CDR3 is CASSPVLGETQYF. As DNA, the CDR3 is TGTGCCAGCAGCCCCGTCCTCGGGGAGACCCAGTACTTC. The J gene is TRBJ2-5, the V gene TRBV6-5, with D unclear. Trimming removed 6 bases from V and 5 bases from J, with 13 bases in between. Germline V lookup: CDR1 MNHEY, CDR2 SVGAGI. The CDR3 consists of 13 residues.

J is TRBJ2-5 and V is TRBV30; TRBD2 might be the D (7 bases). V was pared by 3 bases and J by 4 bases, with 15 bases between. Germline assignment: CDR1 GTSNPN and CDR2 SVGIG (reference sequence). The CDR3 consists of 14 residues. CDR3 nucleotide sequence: TGTGCCTGGAGCCTCTCGGGGGGCCGAGAGACCCAGTACTTC. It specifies CAWSLSGGRETQYF.

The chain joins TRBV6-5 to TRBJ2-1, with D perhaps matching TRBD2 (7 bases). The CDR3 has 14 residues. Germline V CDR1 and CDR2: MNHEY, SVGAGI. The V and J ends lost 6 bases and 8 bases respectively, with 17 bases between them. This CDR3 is CASSVGGRVDEQFF. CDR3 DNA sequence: TGTGCCAGCAGCGTGGGGGGGCGGGTGGATGAGCAGTTCTTC.

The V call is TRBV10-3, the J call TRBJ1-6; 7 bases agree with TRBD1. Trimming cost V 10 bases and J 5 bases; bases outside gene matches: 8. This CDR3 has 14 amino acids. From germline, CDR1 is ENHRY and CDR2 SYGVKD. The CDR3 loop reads CATTGTVNNSPLHF. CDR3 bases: TGTGCCACCACCGGGACAGTTAATAATTCACCCCTCCACTTT.

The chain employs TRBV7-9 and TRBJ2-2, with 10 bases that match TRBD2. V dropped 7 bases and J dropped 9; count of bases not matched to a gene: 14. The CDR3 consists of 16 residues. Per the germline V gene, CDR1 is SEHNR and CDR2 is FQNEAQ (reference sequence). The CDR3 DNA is TGTGCCAGCACCCCGGCGGTAGCGGGGGGCCCCCGGGAGCTGTTTTTT. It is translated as CASTPAVAGGPRELFF.

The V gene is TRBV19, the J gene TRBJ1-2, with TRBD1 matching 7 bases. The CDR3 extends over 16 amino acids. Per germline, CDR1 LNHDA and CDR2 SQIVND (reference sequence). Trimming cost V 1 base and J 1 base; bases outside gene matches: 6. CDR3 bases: TGTGCCAGTAGTATAGGAGGGGGCTCCGATAACTATGGCTACACCTTC. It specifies CASSIGGGSDNYGYTF. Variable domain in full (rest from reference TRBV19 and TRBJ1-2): DGGITQSPKYLFRKEGQNVTLSCEQNLNHDAMYWYRQDPGQGLRLIYYSQIVNDFQKGDIAEGYSVSREKKESFPLTVTSAQKNPTAFYLCASSIGGGSDNYGYTFGSGTRLTVV.

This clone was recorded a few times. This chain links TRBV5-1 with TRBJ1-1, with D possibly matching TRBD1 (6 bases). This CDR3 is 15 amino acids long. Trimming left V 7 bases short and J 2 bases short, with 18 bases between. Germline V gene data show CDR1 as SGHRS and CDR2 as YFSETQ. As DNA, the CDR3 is TGCGCCAGCCAAACGACTTCAGGGGCCAACACTGAAGCTTTCTTT. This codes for CASQTTSGANTEAFF.

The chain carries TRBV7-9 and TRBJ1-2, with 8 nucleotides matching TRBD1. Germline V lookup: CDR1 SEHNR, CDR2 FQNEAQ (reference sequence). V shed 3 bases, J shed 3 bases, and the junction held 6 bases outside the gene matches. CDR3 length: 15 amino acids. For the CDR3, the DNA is TGTGCCAGCAGCTTTACGGACAGGGTCCACTATGGCTACACCTTC. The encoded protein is CASSFTDRVHYGYTF.

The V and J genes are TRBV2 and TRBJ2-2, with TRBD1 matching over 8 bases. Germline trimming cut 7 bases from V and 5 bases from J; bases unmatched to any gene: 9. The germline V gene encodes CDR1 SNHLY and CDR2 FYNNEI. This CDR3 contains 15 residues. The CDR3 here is CASKLSWTGTGELFF. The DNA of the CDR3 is TGTGCCAGCAAATTGTCTTGGACAGGGACCGGGGAGCTGTTTTTT. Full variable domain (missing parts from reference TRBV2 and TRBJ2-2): EPEVTQTPSHQVTQMGQEVILRCVPISNHLYFYWYRQILGQKVEFLVSFYNNEISEKSEIFDDQFSVERPDGSNFTLKIRSTKLEDSAMYFCASKLSWTGTGELFFGEGSRLTVL.

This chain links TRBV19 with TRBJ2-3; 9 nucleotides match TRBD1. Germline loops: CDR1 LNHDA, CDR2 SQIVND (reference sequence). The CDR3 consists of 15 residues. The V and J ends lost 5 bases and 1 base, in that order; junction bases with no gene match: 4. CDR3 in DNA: TGTGCCAGTAGTCCACAGGGGGCAGGCACAGATACGCAGTATTTT. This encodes CASSPQGAGTDTQYF.

This CDR3 is CASSFRTGLAYYNEQFF. The CDR3 DNA is TGTGCCAGCAGCTTCCGAACGGGACTAGCTTACTACAATGAGCAGTTCTTC. The rearrangement uses TRBV9 and TRBJ2-1; 9 bases are shared with TRBD2. Looked up from germline, CDR1 is SGDLS and CDR2 is YYNGEE. Trimming removed 4 bases from V and 3 bases from J; junction bases left unmatched: 11. This CDR3 is 17 amino acids long.

CDR3 nucleotide sequence: TGTGCCAGCAGCGTCCGGCCGGGACAGGGATACGAGCAGTACTTC. As protein: CASSVRPGQGYEQYF. This chain links TRBV9 with TRBJ2-7; 9 bases match TRBD1. The CDR3 extends over 15 amino acids. V gave up 2 bases and J gave up 4 bases; unmatched junction bases: 7. Germline lookup yields CDR1 SGDLS and CDR2 YYNGEE.

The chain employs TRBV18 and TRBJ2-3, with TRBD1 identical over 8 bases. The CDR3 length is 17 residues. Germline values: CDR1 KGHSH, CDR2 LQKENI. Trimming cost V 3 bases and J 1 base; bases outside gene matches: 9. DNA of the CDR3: TGTGCCAGCTCACCCTCTCAGGGGGCCACGGGCACAGATACGCAGTATTTT. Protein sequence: CASSPSQGATGTDTQYF.

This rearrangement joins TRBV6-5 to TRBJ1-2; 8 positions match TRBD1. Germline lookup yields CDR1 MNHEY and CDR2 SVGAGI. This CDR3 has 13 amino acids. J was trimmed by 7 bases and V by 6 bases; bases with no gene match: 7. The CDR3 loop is CASRPTGGGGYTF. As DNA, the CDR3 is TGTGCCAGCAGACCCACAGGGGGAGGTGGCTACACCTTC.

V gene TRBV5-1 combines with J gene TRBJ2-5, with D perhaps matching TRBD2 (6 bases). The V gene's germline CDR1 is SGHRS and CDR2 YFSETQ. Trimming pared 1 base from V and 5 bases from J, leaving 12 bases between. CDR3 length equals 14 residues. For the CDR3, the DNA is TGCGCCAGCAGCTTGTTACGGGGGTGGGAGACCCAGTACTTC. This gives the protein CASSLLRGWETQYF.

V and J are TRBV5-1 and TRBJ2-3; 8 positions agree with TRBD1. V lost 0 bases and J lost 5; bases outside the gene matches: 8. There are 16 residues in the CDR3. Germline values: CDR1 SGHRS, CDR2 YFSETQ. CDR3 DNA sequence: TGCGCCAGCAGCTTGGAGGGCAGGGGGCATGTAGATACGCAGTATTTT. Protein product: CASSLEGRGHVDTQYF. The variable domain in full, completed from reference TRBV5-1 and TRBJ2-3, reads KAGVTQTPRYLIKTRGQQVTLSCSPISGHRSVSWYQQTPGQGLQFLFEYFSETQRNKGNFPGRFSGRQFSNSRSEMNVSTLELGDSALYLCASSLEGRGHVDTQYFGPGTRLTVL.

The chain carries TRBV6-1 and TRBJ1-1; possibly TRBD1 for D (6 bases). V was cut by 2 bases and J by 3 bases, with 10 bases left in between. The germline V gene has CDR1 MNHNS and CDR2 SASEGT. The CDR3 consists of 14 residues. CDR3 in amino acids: CASSELGAYTEAFF. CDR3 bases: TGTGCCAGCAGTGAATTGGGGGCTTACACTGAAGCTTTCTTT.

CDR3 nucleotide sequence: TGTGCCAGCAGTTACTCGTATACAGGGGGCTACAACGAGCAGTACTTC. It translates to CASSYSYTGGYNEQYF. V usage is TRBV6-2 or TRBV6-3 and J usage is TRBJ2-7, with 9 bases lining up with TRBD1. The ends lost 0 bases at V and 5 bases at J; junction bases unmatched: 8. Germline CDR1 reads MNHEY; CDR2 reads SVGEGT. The CDR3 sequence is 16 residues long.

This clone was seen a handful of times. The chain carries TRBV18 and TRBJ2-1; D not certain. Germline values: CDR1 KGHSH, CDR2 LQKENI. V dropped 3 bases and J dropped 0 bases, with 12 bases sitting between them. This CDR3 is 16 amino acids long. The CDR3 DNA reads TGTGCCAGCTCACCTTTTGACATGAGCTCCTACAATGAGCAGTTCTTC. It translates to CASSPFDMSSYNEQFF.

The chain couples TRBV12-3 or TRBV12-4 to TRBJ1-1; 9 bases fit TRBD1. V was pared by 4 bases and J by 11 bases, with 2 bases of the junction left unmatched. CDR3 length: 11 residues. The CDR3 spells CASSYRGHAFF. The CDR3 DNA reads TGTGCCAGCAGTTACAGGGGGCATGCTTTCTTT.

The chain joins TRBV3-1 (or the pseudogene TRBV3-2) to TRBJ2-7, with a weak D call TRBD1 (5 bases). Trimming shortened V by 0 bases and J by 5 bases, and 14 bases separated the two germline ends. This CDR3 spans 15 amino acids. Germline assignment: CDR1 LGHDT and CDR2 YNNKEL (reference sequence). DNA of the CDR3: TGTGCCAGCAGCCAAGAGGGTCTAGGGGCCCACGAGCAGTACTTC. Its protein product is CASSQEGLGAHEQYF.

Here the CDR3 reads CASSIDRGLNQPQHF. Here the CDR3 DNA reads TGTGCCAGTAGTATAGACAGGGGGTTAAATCAGCCCCAGCATTTT. This sequence joins TRBV19 and TRBJ1-5; 7 positions match TRBD1. V dropped 0 bases and J dropped 4; count of bases not matched to a gene: 3. CDR1 is LNHDA and CDR2 is SQIVND in the germline V gene (reference sequence). This CDR3 is built from 15 residues. Drawing the rest from reference TRBV19 and TRBJ1-5, the complete variable domain is DGGITQSPKYLFRKEGQNVTLSCEQNLNHDAMYWYRQDPGQGLRLIYYSQIVNDFQKGDIAEGYSVSREKKESFPLTVTSAQKNPTAFYLCASSIDRGLNQPQHFGDGTRLSIL.

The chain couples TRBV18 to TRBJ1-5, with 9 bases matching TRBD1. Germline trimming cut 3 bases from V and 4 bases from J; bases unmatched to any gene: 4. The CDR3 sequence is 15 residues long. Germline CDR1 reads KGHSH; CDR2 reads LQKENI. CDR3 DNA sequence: TGTGCCAGCTCACCTAGGACAGGGGCAAATCAGCCCCAGCATTTT. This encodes CASSPRTGANQPQHF.

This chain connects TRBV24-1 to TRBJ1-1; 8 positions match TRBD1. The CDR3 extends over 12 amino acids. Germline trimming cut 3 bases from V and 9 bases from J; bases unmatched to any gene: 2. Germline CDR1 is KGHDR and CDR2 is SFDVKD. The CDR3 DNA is TGTGCCACCAGTGATGGACAGGGTAAAGCTTTCTTT. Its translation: CATSDGQGKAFF.